Detailed here is one TCR beta chain. Its antigen is not identified. This CDR3 comprises 15 residues. V trimming: 5 bases; J trimming: 4 bases; junction bases outside the gene matches: 9. The germline V gene encodes CDR1 LGHNA and CDR2 YSLEER. The sample is drawn from a study of cytotoxic CD8 clonotypes in ibrutinib-treated CLL. Study as a whole: The study included 11 relapsed/refractory and 15 treatment-naive patients; about 18 had IGHV unmutated disease.

Regarding the study as a whole: The public clonotypes identified were infrequent and showed contraction or stability on treatment.

Sequenced by immunoSEQ multiplex PCR; TCRdb stores in-frame clones only, minus some. The sample holds over 250,000 clones, approximately 76% seen once. The V and J genes are TRBV4-3 and TRBJ2-3, with 7 bases fitting TRBD1. Sequences were derived from PBMCs, sampled at disease progression, from a patient treated with ibrutinib. This clonotype was sampled from a human donor with chronic lymphocytic leukemia. The CDR3 loop reads CASSAQGLGADTQYF. The CDR3 coding sequence is TGCGCCAGCAGCGCACAGGGGCTGGGTGCAGATACGCAGTATTTT.